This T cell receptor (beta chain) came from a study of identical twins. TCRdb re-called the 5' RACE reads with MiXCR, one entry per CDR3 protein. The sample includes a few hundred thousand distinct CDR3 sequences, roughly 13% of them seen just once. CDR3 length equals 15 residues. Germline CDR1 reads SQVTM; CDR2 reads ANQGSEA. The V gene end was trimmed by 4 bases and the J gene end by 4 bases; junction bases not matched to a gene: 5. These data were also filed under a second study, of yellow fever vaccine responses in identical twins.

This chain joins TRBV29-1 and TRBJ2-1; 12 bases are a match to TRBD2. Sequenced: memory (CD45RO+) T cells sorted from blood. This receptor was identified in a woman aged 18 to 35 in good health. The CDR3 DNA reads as TGCAGCGTTGCTCTAGCGGGAGGGCCTTACAATGAGCAGTTCTTC. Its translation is CSVALAGGPYNEQFF.